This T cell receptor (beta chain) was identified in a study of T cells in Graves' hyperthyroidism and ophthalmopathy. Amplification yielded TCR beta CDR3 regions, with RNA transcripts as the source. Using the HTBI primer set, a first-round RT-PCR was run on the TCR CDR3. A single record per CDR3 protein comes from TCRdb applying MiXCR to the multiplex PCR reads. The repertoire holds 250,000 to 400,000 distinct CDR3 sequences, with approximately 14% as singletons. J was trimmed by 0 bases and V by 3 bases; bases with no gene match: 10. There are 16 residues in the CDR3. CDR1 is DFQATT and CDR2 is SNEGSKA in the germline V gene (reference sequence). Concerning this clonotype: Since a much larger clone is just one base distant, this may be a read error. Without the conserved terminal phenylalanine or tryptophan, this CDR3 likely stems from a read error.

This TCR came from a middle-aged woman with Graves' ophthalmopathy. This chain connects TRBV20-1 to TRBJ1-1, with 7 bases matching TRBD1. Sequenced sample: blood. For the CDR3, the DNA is TGCAGTGCTAGTAAGAGGGGGCAGGTGATGAACACTGAAGCTTTCTCT. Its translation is CSASKRGQVMNTEAFS.